The next 16 T cell receptor beta chains were all read from a single sample in a study of control samples from healthy donors and cancer patients. Assay: immunoSEQ multiplex PCR; the TCRdb copy retains only in-frame clones and omits some. The table lists some 2,800 clones, about four fifths of them singletons. The sample taken for sequencing was formalin-fixed, paraffin-embedded tissue. These receptors were taken from a male donor with melanoma.

This clone appeared a few times. The CDR3 sequence: CASQTQGWIPGELFF. Here the CDR3 DNA reads TGTGCCAGTCAAACACAGGGTTGGATACCCGGGGAGCTGTTTTTT. The chain is built from TRBV7-2 and TRBJ2-2; D may be TRBD1 (6 bases). Germline V gene data show CDR1 as SGHTA and CDR2 as FQGNSA. The CDR3 runs 15 residues. Deletions cut 9 bases from V and 6 bases from J, with 20 bases between.

V and J are TRBV15 and TRBJ2-3; no clear D. The CDR3 sequence is 15 residues long. Between the trimmed V and J ends, which lost 1 base and 0 bases, there was a span of 8 bases. Per the germline V gene, CDR1 is LNHNV and CDR2 is YYDKDF (reference sequence). The CDR3: CATSRGTSSTDTQYF. The CDR3 DNA reads TGTGCCACCAGCAGAGGGACGTCCAGCACAGATACGCAGTATTTT.

The V gene is TRBV6-5, the J gene TRBJ2-7, with no clear D. This CDR3 is built from 13 residues. The V gene's germline CDR1 is MNHEY and CDR2 SVGAGI. The V gene lost 2 bases and the J gene lost 3 bases, with 8 bases spanning the gap. The CDR3 nucleotides are TGTGCCAGCAGTTACGCCTCCTACTACGAGCAGTACTTC. This codes for CASSYASYYEQYF.

This chain connects TRBV7-9 to TRBJ1-4; no clear D. The V gene's germline CDR1 is SEHNR and CDR2 FQNEAQ (reference sequence). V dropped 1 base and J dropped 7 bases, with 10 bases sitting between them. This CDR3 contains 14 residues. In DNA form, the CDR3 reads TGTGCCAGCAGCTTAGGAGGGCCTAGTGAAAAACTGTTTTTT. Translation: CASSLGGPSEKLFF.

This rearrangement joins TRBV11-3 to TRBJ2-3; the D is unclear. Germline CDR1 reads SGHNT; CDR2 reads YENEEA. CDR3 length: 13 residues. V was clipped by 0 bases and J by 4 bases, with 5 bases between them. CDR3 coding DNA: TGTGCCAGCAGCTTAGAGGCTGCAGATACGCAGTATTTT. This gives the protein CASSLEAADTQYF.

The chain joins TRBV18 to TRBJ2-1, with D unclear. Germline V gene lookup returns CDR1 KGHSH and CDR2 LQKENI. V lost 2 bases to trimming and J lost 9 bases, with 8 bases between them. This CDR3 has 12 amino acids. The CDR3 protein is CASSPAPTEQFF. In DNA form, the CDR3 reads TGTGCCAGCTCACCAGCTCCGACTGAGCAGTTCTTC.

To note about this clone: One end of the junction does not line up with germline, which may come from a read error. The sample has other DNA sequences that encode this CDR3 too. This chain joins TRBV28 and TRBJ2-7; no definite D call. The germline V gene encodes CDR1 MDHEN and CDR2 SYDVKM. CDR3 length equals 13 residues. CDR3 in DNA: TGTGCCACAATCAGCGCGGCAGCCTATGAGCAGTACTTC. It is translated as CATISAAAYEQYF.

This clone has a handful of counts. The V gene is TRBV7-9, the J gene TRBJ2-3, with D tentatively TRBD1 or TRBD2 (5 bases each). Germline-derived CDR1 and CDR2 are SEHNR and FQNEAQ (reference sequence). The CDR3 contains 16 residues. Trimming cost V 4 bases and J 2 bases, with 16 bases left between them. The CDR3 is CASSSGGGTFTDTQYF. The CDR3 DNA follows: TGTGCCAGCAGCTCAGGTGGTGGGACGTTCACAGATACGCAGTATTTT.

With regard to this clone: At one of its ends the junction is not consistent with the germline gene, which may arise from a read error. V gene TRBV12-5 combines with J gene TRBJ2-7; D gene ambiguous. This CDR3 is built from 9 residues. From germline, CDR1 is LGHNT and CDR2 FRNRAP. The CDR3 sequence: CASMSHHTF. CDR3 nucleotide sequence: TGTGCTAGTATGTCCCATCACACATTC.

The rearrangement uses TRBV12-3 or TRBV12-4 and TRBJ2-5; D gene ambiguous. The CDR3 runs 13 residues. The V gene lost 6 bases and the J gene lost 7 bases, with 15 bases spanning the gap. CDR3 bases: TGTGCCAGCAGAGAGGACGGGCCGGCGACCCAGTACTTC. This translates into CASREDGPATQYF.

V and J are TRBV3-1 (or the pseudogene TRBV3-2) and TRBJ2-7; 12 bases align to TRBD2. The length of the CDR3 is 14 residues. Germline CDR1 reads LGHDT; CDR2 reads YNNKEL (reference sequence). V was pared by 0 bases and J by 11 bases, with 5 bases of the junction left unmatched. For the CDR3, the DNA is TGTGCCAGCAGCCAAGATTCTAGCGGGAGGGCAAAGTACTTC. Protein product: CASSQDSSGRAKYF.

This clone showed up just once. The CDR3 loop reads CASSPGLAGYNEQFF. DNA of the CDR3: TGTGCCAGCAGCCCAGGACTAGCGGGATACAATGAGCAGTTCTTC. The chain combines TRBV6-2 or TRBV6-3 with TRBJ2-1; 12 nucleotides agree with TRBD2. The CDR3 has 15 residues. V trimming: 6 bases; J trimming: 4 bases; junction bases outside the gene matches: 4. CDR1 is MNHEY and CDR2 is SVGEGT in the germline V gene.

V is TRBV5-1 and J is TRBJ1-2, with D perhaps TRBD1 (6 bases). Trimming took off 0 bases at V and 8 bases at J, with 11 bases between the two ends. The CDR3 covers 13 residues. Germline assignment: CDR1 SGHRS and CDR2 YFSETQ. CDR3 sequence: CASSLEQGSGYTF. The CDR3 nucleotides read TGCGCCAGCAGCTTGGAGCAGGGGAGCGGCTACACCTTC.

This clone has just a few counts. V usage is TRBV7-3 and J usage is TRBJ2-3; possible D gene TRBD2, 6 bases. The V and J ends lost 1 base and 0 bases respectively, with 8 bases between them. The CDR3 has 15 residues. Germline V lookup: CDR1 SGHTA, CDR2 FQGTGA. The CDR3 DNA sequence: TGTGCCAGCAGCTTAATCGGGAGTAGCACAGATACGCAGTATTTT. Residues: CASSLIGSSTDTQYF. Full variable domain (remainder filled in from reference TRBV7-3 and TRBJ2-3): GAGVSQTPSNKVTEKGKYVELRCDPISGHTALYWYRQSLGQGPEFLIYFQGTGAADDSGLPNDRFFAVRPEGSVSTLKIQRTERGDSAVYLCASSLIGSSTDTQYFGPGTRLTVL.

The rearrangement joins TRBV4-3 to TRBJ2-7; 12 nucleotides match TRBD2. The DNA matches TRBJ2-1 better at its end, which makes the J call doubtful. Germline lookup yields CDR1 LGHNA and CDR2 YSLEER. This CDR3 has 15 amino acids. The DNA of the CDR3 is TGCGCCAGCAGCCAGAGACTAGCGGGAGTCTATGAGCAGTTCTTC. Translated, it gives CASSQRLAGVYEQFF.

The V gene is TRBV10-3, the J gene TRBJ2-7; 7 nucleotides line up with TRBD1. This CDR3 has 14 residues. Germline V lookup: CDR1 ENHRY, CDR2 SYGVKD. V was clipped by 6 bases and J by 3 bases; unmatched bases: 8. The CDR3: CAISSPGTVYEQYF. CDR3 nucleotide sequence: TGTGCCATCAGCAGCCCGGGGACAGTCTACGAGCAGTACTTC.